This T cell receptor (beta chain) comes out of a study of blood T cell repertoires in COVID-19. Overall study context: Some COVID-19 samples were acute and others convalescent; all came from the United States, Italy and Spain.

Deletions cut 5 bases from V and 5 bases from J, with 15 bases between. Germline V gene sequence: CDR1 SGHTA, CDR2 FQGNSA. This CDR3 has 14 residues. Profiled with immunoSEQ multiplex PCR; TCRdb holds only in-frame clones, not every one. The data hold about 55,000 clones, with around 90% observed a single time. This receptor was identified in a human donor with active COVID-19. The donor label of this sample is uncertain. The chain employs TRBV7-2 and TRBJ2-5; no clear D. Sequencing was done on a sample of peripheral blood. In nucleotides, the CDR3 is TGTGCCAGCAGCCCCCGACTGTTTCCGGAGACCCAGTACTTC. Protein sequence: CASSPRLFPETQYF.